What follows is one T cell receptor beta chain and its context. As yet, its antigen is unknown. This specimen comes from a study of cytomegalovirus exposure and HLA in healthy donors. V was pared by 6 bases and J by 9 bases, with 12 bases of the junction left unmatched. CDR1 and CDR2 from the germline V gene are MNHEY and SMNVEV (reference sequence). The CDR3 totals 16 residues. 13 Jbeta primers and 60 Vbeta primers were used for the PCR. Original analysis: Counted up in a later analysis, unique TCR beta chains came to some 80 million, with about 9.9 million shared. The protocol was immunoSEQ multiplex PCR, while the TCRdb copy is restricted to in-frame clones and leaves out a portion. That table supplies the V and J calls and clone size; D and trimming were determined from the DNA. In the table there are some 150,000 clones, 80% of which are singletons. Findings of the study overall: Earlier findings revealed that most TCR beta V segments proved productive either about 87% or about 30% of the time. Other equally common chains were less clonally expanded than HLA-associated TCR beta chains, a later analysis showed. Sequencing likely generated an artifact that appeared as a cluster of highly shared sequence variants.

This TCR was recovered from a man aged 35-49 years in good health and CMV-seropositive. The J gene is TRBJ2-1, the V gene TRBV27; 12 nucleotides line up with TRBD1. What was sequenced was PBMCs. The CDR3 DNA is TGTGCCAGCAGACGAAGACCGGGACAGGGGGCTATTGAGCAGTTCTTC. Its protein is CASRRRPGQGAIEQFF.